A single sample gave rise to the 14 T cell receptor beta chains below, sequenced in a study of cytomegalovirus exposure and HLA in healthy donors. The PCR used 60 Vbeta and 13 Jbeta primers. Using immunoSEQ multiplex PCR, the repertoire was profiled, and TCRdb retains in-frame clones only, with some absent. The repertoire holds over 150,000 clones, with approximately 72% as singletons. The material sequenced was PBMCs. The receptors here all came from a man aged 45 to 65 in good health and CMV-seronegative.

In this sample, this clone turned up a few times. This chain connects TRBV19 to TRBJ1-5, with unresolved D. CDR3 size: 16 residues. The ends were cut back, 7 bases at V and 0 bases at J, with 16 bases in the middle. Germline CDR1 is LNHDA and CDR2 is SQIVND (reference sequence). For the CDR3, the DNA is TGTGCCAGTACCGATTCGGGAGATTATAGCAATCAGCCCCAGCATTTT. This sequence encodes CASTDSGDYSNQPQHF.

A few counts support this clone. The rearrangement links TRBV7-2 to TRBJ1-4, with D tentatively TRBD1 (6 bases). CDR1 SGHTA and CDR2 FQGNSA come from the germline V gene. V was clipped by 2 bases and J by 2 bases, with 6 bases between them. The CDR3 extends over 14 amino acids. Written as DNA, the CDR3 is TGTGCCAGCAGCTTACAGGGGACTAATGAAAAACTGTTTTTT. It specifies CASSLQGTNEKLFF.

There are a few counts of this clone. This CDR3 is also generated by other DNA sequences in the sample. This rearrangement joins TRBV5-1 to TRBJ2-7; D call uncertain. Germline-derived CDR1 and CDR2 are SGHRS and YFSETQ. Trimming pared 0 bases from V and 2 bases from J, leaving 9 bases between. The length of the CDR3 is 14 residues. CDR3 in DNA: TGCGCCAGCAGCTTGGTTGTCAGTCCCTACGAGCAGTACTTC. This sequence encodes CASSLVVSPYEQYF.

The rearrangement uses TRBV19 and TRBJ1-5; D ambiguous. Germline CDR1 reads LNHDA; CDR2 reads SQIVND (reference sequence). V was shortened by 4 bases and J by 5 bases, with 12 bases between the two germline ends. The CDR3 consists of 14 residues. Here the CDR3 DNA reads TGTGCCAGTAGTAGACTCGAGGGTGATCAGCCCCAGCATTTT. It specifies CASSRLEGDQPQHF.

A few counts support this clone. The rearrangement joins TRBV5-1 to TRBJ2-7; TRBD1 aligns across 12 bases. This CDR3 is 14 amino acids long. J gave up 6 bases and V 7 bases, and 8 bases lay outside the gene matches. Germline assignment: CDR1 SGHRS and CDR2 YFSETQ. For the CDR3, the DNA is TGCGCCAGCGGCTCCGGGACAGGGGGCCTCGAGCAGTACTTC. Translation gives CASGSGTGGLEQYF.

The sample holds a few counts of this clone. The rearrangement uses TRBV25-1 and TRBJ2-4; TRBD2 matches 7 bases. V shed 3 bases, J shed 3 bases, and the junction held 5 bases outside the gene matches. Germline CDR1 is MGHDK and CDR2 is SYGVNS. This CDR3 region has 15 residues. CDR3 region: CASSDGGGGKNIQYF. Written as DNA, the CDR3 is TGTGCCAGCAGTGATGGGGGGGGTGGCAAAAACATTCAGTACTTC.

Here the CDR3 DNA reads TGTGCCAGCAGCTTTAGGGCACAGGGGTTGGGAGATACGCAGTATTTT. Amino acid sequence: CASSFRAQGLGDTQYF. The gene calls are TRBV7-9 and TRBJ2-3; 7 nucleotides line up with TRBD1. This CDR3 is 16 amino acids long. Germline trimming cut 3 bases from V and 5 bases from J; bases unmatched to any gene: 11. CDR1 SEHNR and CDR2 FQNEAQ come from the germline V gene (reference sequence).

This clone was observed once. The V and J genes are TRBV27 and TRBJ1-1; no reliable D call. Per germline, CDR1 MNHEY and CDR2 SMNVEV (reference sequence). V was clipped by 2 bases and J by 5 bases, with 15 bases between them. This CDR3 is built from 15 residues. CDR3 sequence: CASSLNRLLRTEAFF. The CDR3 nucleotides read TGTGCCAGCAGTTTAAACCGGCTTCTGAGGACTGAAGCTTTCTTT.

This CDR3 is CASSVTTTSDTQYF. CDR3 bases: TGTGCCAGCAGTGTGACTACGACTTCAGATACGCAGTATTTT. The chain carries TRBV2 and TRBJ2-3, with a possible D match to TRBD2 (5 bases). This CDR3 has 14 amino acids. From germline, CDR1 is SNHLY and CDR2 FYNNEI. V was pared by 4 bases and J by 4 bases, with 12 bases between.

The rearrangement joins TRBV5-1 to TRBJ1-1; D might be TRBD1 (5 bases). Germline loops: CDR1 SGHRS, CDR2 YFSETQ. Trimming stripped 4 bases from V and 0 bases from J, with 13 bases between. The CDR3 consists of 15 residues. The CDR3 sequence is CASSPPGSLNTEAFF. CDR3 DNA sequence: TGCGCCAGCAGCCCTCCAGGGTCACTGAACACTGAAGCTTTCTTT. The entire variable domain, with the rest obtained from reference TRBV5-1 and TRBJ1-1, is as follows: KAGVTQTPRYLIKTRGQQVTLSCSPISGHRSVSWYQQTPGQGLQFLFEYFSETQRNKGNFPGRFSGRQFSNSRSEMNVSTLELGDSALYLCASSPPGSLNTEAFFGQGTRLTVV.

Only one count was recorded for this clone. The same CDR3 also results from other DNA sequences found in this sample. The chain is built from TRBV4-1 and TRBJ1-3, with TRBD1 as a possible D gene (6 bases). The V gene lost 0 bases and the J gene lost 2 bases, with 8 bases spanning the gap. Germline-derived CDR1 and CDR2 are MGHRA and YSYEKL. This CDR3 region has 15 residues. CDR3 DNA sequence: TGCGCCAGCAGCCAAGAAAAGGGGGCTGGAAACACCATATATTTT. This codes for CASSQEKGAGNTIYF.

The rearrangement links TRBV28 to TRBJ2-6; 7 positions agree with TRBD1. V was pared by 3 bases and J by 2 bases, with 1 base of the junction left unmatched. Per germline, CDR1 MDHEN and CDR2 SYDVKM. This CDR3 spans 15 amino acids. This CDR3 reads CASSFQGAGANVLTF. CDR3 DNA: TGTGCCAGCAGTTTTCAGGGGGCTGGGGCCAACGTCCTGACTTTC.

The J gene is TRBJ2-2, the V gene TRBV19, with 10 nucleotides matching TRBD1. This CDR3 has 14 amino acids. Germline trimming cut 6 bases from V and 4 bases from J; bases unmatched to any gene: 2. CDR1 is LNHDA, CDR2 SQIVND, per germline (reference sequence). The CDR3 region is CASSRDRGTGELFF. Written as DNA, the CDR3 is TGTGCCAGTAGCCGGGACAGGGGCACCGGGGAGCTGTTTTTT.

The table lists this clone with a few counts. The V call is TRBV6-1, the J call TRBJ2-7; D gene uncertain. Germline V gene sequence: CDR1 MNHNS, CDR2 SASEGT. The CDR3 has 12 residues. The V end was cut by 2 bases, the J end by 4 bases, with 6 bases between. The DNA for the CDR3 is TGTGCCAGCAGTGAACTACGATACGAGCAGTACTTC. Translation: CASSELRYEQYF.